This TCR beta chain emerged from a study of shared T cell receptors in the human thymus. Using immunoSEQ multiplex PCR, the repertoire was profiled, and TCRdb retains in-frame clones only, with some absent. The sample includes 600,000 to 900,000 clones, 70% to 90% seen only once; the top ten take 0.008% to 0.011%. The CDR3 sequence is 17 residues long. V was cut by 3 bases and J by 4 bases, with 19 bases left in between. Germline loops: CDR1 GTSNPN, CDR2 SVGIG (reference sequence). These data were also reused for a study on human thymus T cells.

This sequence joins TRBV30 and TRBJ1-6, with D possibly matching TRBD1 (6 bases). The source is a girl less than two years old with a congenital heart defect. Sequenced input: thymocytes. As DNA, the CDR3 is TGTGCCTGGAGCCGCCCTGGGATAGGGGGATATAATTCACCCCTCCACTTT. It is translated as CAWSRPGIGGYNSPLHF.